These T cell receptor beta chains were read from a single sample in a study of neurological immune-mediated disorders. Via MiXCR, TCRdb re-called the 5' RACE reads, giving one row per CDR3 protein. The table lists under 20,000 distinct CDR3 sequences, about 2.6% of them singletons. The specimen was PBMCs. These receptors were taken from a woman aged 18-29 years with multiple sclerosis. The CDR3 runs from the conserved cysteine through the conserved F or W. D genes are given only for firm matches. Expanded clones get a size class; other rows say once, few or many, or leave the size out.

CDR3nt,CDR3aa,d_gene,v_gene,j_gene,abundance
TGCGCCAGCAGCTTGGGATTAACGAGCCCCGGGACAGGGTCGACTGAAGCTTTCTTT,CASSLGLTSPGTGSTEAFF,TRBD1,TRBV5-1,TRBJ1-1,many
TGTGCCAGCAGCCCTGGAGGGGCTGAAGCTTTCTTT,CASSPGGAEAFF,NA,TRBV7-9,TRBJ1-1,many
TGTGCCTCTGCGGGTGCAGGAGAGACCCAGTACTTC,CASAGAGETQYF,NA,TRBV10-3,TRBJ2-5,many
TGTGCCAGCAGCATGAACGACGGGGGCCAGCATTTT,CASSMNDGGQHF,NA,TRBV3-1,TRBJ1-5,many
TGCGCCAGCAGCCAAGCTTTCGGGGCGGGAGGCCCCTACAATGAGCAGTTCTTC,CASSQAFGAGGPYNEQFF,TRBD2,TRBV4-3,TRBJ2-1,few
TGCAGTGCTACGGCCCTCGGGGGGAAAGAGACCCAGTACTTC,CSATALGGKETQYF,TRBD2,TRBV20-1,TRBJ2-5,many
TGCAGTGCTAGCCCAACCTCAGGGGGAGCTTGGTACACTGAAGCTTTCTTT,CSASPTSGGAWYTEAFF,TRBD1,TRBV20-1,TRBJ1-1,NA
TGTGCCAGCAGTGTAACCCGACGGCTCATGAACACTGAAGCTTTCTTT,CASSVTRRLMNTEAFF,NA,TRBV28,TRBJ1-1,many
TGCAGTGCTAGGGGGACACAGCAGTACTTC,CSARGTQQYF,NA,TRBV20-1,TRBJ2-7,many
TGTGCCTGGGCACAGGGTGGCAATCAGCCCCAGCATTTT,CAWAQGGNQPQHF,NA,TRBV30,TRBJ1-5,many
TGTGCCAGCAGTCGGACAGGACCGGGAAACACCATATATTTT,CASSRTGPGNTIYF,TRBD1,TRBV12-3/TRBV12-4,TRBJ1-3,many
TGTGCCAGCAGCCAAGAAATGGGAAGAAACACCATATATTTT,CASSQEMGRNTIYF,NA,TRBV3-1,TRBJ1-3,many
TGTGCCAGCAGCTTACAGGGAAGGATCACTGAAGCTTTCTTT,CASSLQGRITEAFF,NA,TRBV5-4,TRBJ1-1,many
TGTGCCGGAAGGGTACAGTCTACCAATGAGCAGTTCTTC,CAGRVQSTNEQFF,NA,TRBV6-1,TRBJ2-1,many
TGCAGTGCTAGAGTGAGGGAGGGCCGGGGTACGCAGTATTTT,CSARVREGRGTQYF,TRBD2,TRBV20-1,TRBJ2-3,few
TGCGCCAGCAGCTTGGGGGCGGCAAACACAGATACGCAGTATTTT,CASSLGAANTDTQYF,NA,TRBV5-1,TRBJ2-3,many
TGCAGTGCTAGTTTGAGACCGAAACAAGAGACCCAGTACTTC,CSASLRPKQETQYF,NA,TRBV20-1,TRBJ2-5,many
TGTGCCAGCAATCGTCAGGGGGCTAATTACAATGAGCAGTTCTTC,CASNRQGANYNEQFF,TRBD1,TRBV12-3/TRBV12-4,TRBJ2-1,many
TGTGCCAGCAGTGAAGCGCCTCATCCTCGAGCTTTCTTT,CASSEAPHPRAFF,NA,TRBV6-1,TRBJ1-1,many
TGTGCCAGCAGCACCGATGGGGGGTCTGGGGCCAACGTCCTGACTTTC,CASSTDGGSGANVLTF,NA,TRBV4-2,TRBJ2-6,many
TGTGCCAGCAGCTTAGTGACGGCAACTAATGAAAAACTGTTTTTT,CASSLVTATNEKLFF,NA,TRBV7-9,TRBJ1-4,medium-sized
TGCGCCAGCAGCTTGGCCACGGCTTACAATGAGCAGTTCTTC,CASSLATAYNEQFF,NA,TRBV5-1,TRBJ2-1,many
TGTGCCAGTGCGACAGGCGACTACAATGAGCAGTTCTTC,CASATGDYNEQFF,NA,TRBV19,TRBJ2-1,NA
TGCAGTGCTAGCGGACTAGCGGAGCACAATGAGCAGTTCTTC,CSASGLAEHNEQFF,TRBD2,TRBV20-1,TRBJ2-1,many
TGTGCCATCAGCGGCGGAGATACTGAAGCTTTCTTT,CAISGGDTEAFF,NA,TRBV10-3,TRBJ1-1,many
TGCAGTGCTAGGGGACAGGGGTCCGGGGAGCTGTTTTTT,CSARGQGSGELFF,TRBD1,TRBV20-1,TRBJ2-2,many
TGTGCCAGCAGCCTCAGGGACGGCCCCGACTATGGCTACACCTTC,CASSLRDGPDYGYTF,NA,TRBV7-2,TRBJ1-2,many
TGTGCCAGCAGCCCTCCGATTAGAAGATTTACCTACAATGAGCAGTTCTTC,CASSPPIRRFTYNEQFF,NA,TRBV7-2,TRBJ2-1,many
TGTGCCAGCAGCTTAGCTAGCTGGGATACGCAGTATTTT,CASSLASWDTQYF,NA,TRBV7-2,TRBJ2-3,many
TGTGCCAGCAGCCAAGAGGAAAGTGGGGACAATGAGCAGTTCTTC,CASSQEESGDNEQFF,NA,TRBV3-1,TRBJ2-1,medium-sized
TGTGCCATCAGTGACGGGGACAAAACCGGGGAGCTGTTTTTT,CAISDGDKTGELFF,NA,TRBV10-3,TRBJ2-2,NA
TGTGCCAGCAGCTTGTGGGCGGATACGCAGTATTTT,CASSLWADTQYF,NA,TRBV5-5,TRBJ2-3,medium-sized
TGTGCCAGCAGCGTCCTAGACAGGGGCCCGTATCTTGGCGAGCAGTACTTC,CASSVLDRGPYLGEQYF,TRBD1,TRBV9,TRBJ2-7,many
TGTGCCACCGGGACCCTCGAGACCCAGTACTTC,CATGTLETQYF,NA,TRBV24-1,TRBJ2-5,many
TGTGCCAGCAGCTTAACAGGTGGCTCCTACAATGAGCAGTTCTTC,CASSLTGGSYNEQFF,NA,TRBV7-9,TRBJ2-1,many
TGCAGTGCTAGTGCTAGCGGCGGCACAGATACGCAGTATTTT,CSASASGGTDTQYF,TRBD2,TRBV20-1,TRBJ2-3,many
TGTGCTAGTGGTCCTACAGGGAGCTCTGGAAACACCATATATTTT,CASGPTGSSGNTIYF,NA,TRBV12-5,TRBJ1-3,many
TGTGCCAGCAGCTTAGGCAGGAACTATGGCTACACCTTC,CASSLGRNYGYTF,NA,TRBV7-2,TRBJ1-2,many
TGCGCCAGCAGCCTCCGGGGTCCGGAAGATACGCAGTATTTT,CASSLRGPEDTQYF,NA,TRBV5-1,TRBJ2-3,NA
TGTGCTAGCAGCTTAGGAGGGGTGGGCTCTGGAAACACCATATATTTT,CASSLGGVGSGNTIYF,NA,TRBV7-7,TRBJ1-3,many
TGTGCCAACAGTTTAAATAGTTTGTTCGGACGGTTAACTGAAGCTTTCTTT,CANSLNSLFGRLTEAFF,NA,TRBV27,TRBJ1-1,NA
TGTGCCAGCAGCGCCGACAGGACTCCCTATGGCTACACCTTC,CASSADRTPYGYTF,NA,TRBV7-2,TRBJ1-2,many
TGTGCCAGCAGTTCGGGACTAGCGGGGGGGAGCTCCTACGAGCAGTACTTC,CASSSGLAGGSSYEQYF,TRBD2,TRBV9,TRBJ2-7,many
TGTGCCAGCAGCTTTACGCTCCTTGGGGGCTCCTACGAGCAGTACTTC,CASSFTLLGGSYEQYF,NA,TRBV7-9,TRBJ2-7,many
TGTGCCAGCAGCCAACCGGGACAGGGGGCTTACGAGCAGTACTTC,CASSQPGQGAYEQYF,TRBD1,TRBV4-2,TRBJ2-7,NA
TGTGCCAGCAGCGCCCGCGGTCGGGGGGACGCTAACTATGGCTACACCTTC,CASSARGRGDANYGYTF,NA,TRBV9,TRBJ1-2,many
TGTGCCAGCAGTAAACAGGGTTGGCAGCCCCAGCATTTT,CASSKQGWQPQHF,NA,TRBV6-5,TRBJ1-5,many
TGCGCCAGCAGCTTGGATCCCGTAGGGAACACTGAAGCTTTCTTT,CASSLDPVGNTEAFF,NA,TRBV5-1,TRBJ1-1,many
TGCAGTGCTTCCAGGGATAACTATGGCTACACCTTC,CSASRDNYGYTF,NA,TRBV20-1,TRBJ1-2,many
TGCAGCGTTGTAAGGGCGGGACAGGATACGCAGTATTTT,CSVVRAGQDTQYF,NA,TRBV29-1,TRBJ2-3,many